Sequencing of this T cell receptor beta chain was carried out in a study of TIL therapy for anti-PD-1-resistant metastatic lung cancer. As for the study in general: Tumor harvest preceded PD-1/PD-L1 blockade, followed by nivolumab treatment. Tumors had a median PD-L1 proportion score of approximately 6%. Study results and limitations: The cohort had more treatment-naive, never-smoker and oncogene-addicted patients than typical.

V lost 2 bases to trimming and J lost 1 base, with 9 bases between them. This CDR3 contains 15 residues. From germline, CDR1 is SGHRS and CDR2 YFSETQ. Time point indicated: pre-treatment sample, taken before nivolumab and TIL therapy. Comments on this clone: Its antigen is currently unknown.

Sequencing used immunoSEQ v3. Survey-level samples got about 2 million read pairs; deep-level samples got roughly 4.5-6 million. Only in-frame clones appear in the TCRdb table, and some are missing; sequencing was by immunoSEQ multiplex PCR. The sample lists about 53,000 clones; roughly 70% were seen once. This chain links TRBV5-1 with TRBJ2-2, with D uncertain. Sample: blood, taken at baseline. The receptor was derived from a person aged 30 to 80 with non-small cell lung cancer. DNA for the CDR3: TGCGCCAGCAGCTTAAAGGGTGTGAACACCGGGGAGCTGTTTTTT. This sequence encodes CASSLKGVNTGELFF.